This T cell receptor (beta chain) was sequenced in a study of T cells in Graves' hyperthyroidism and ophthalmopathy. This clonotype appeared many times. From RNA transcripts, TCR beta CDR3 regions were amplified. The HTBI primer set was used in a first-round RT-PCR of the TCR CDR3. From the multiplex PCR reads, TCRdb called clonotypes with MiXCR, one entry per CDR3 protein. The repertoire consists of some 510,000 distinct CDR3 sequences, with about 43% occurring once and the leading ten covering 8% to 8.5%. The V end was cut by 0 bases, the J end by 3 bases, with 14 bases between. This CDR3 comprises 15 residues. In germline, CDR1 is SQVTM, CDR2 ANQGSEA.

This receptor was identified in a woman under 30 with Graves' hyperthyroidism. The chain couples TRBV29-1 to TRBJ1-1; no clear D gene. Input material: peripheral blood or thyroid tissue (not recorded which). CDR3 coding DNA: TGCAGCGTTGAAGATCCGTGGCGGACTGACACTGAAGCTTTCTTT. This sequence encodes CSVEDPWRTDTEAFF.